Listed below are T cell receptor beta chains from one sample, sequenced in a study of cytomegalovirus exposure and HLA in healthy donors. Assay: immunoSEQ multiplex PCR; the TCRdb copy retains only in-frame clones and omits some. The sample consists of 250,000 to 350,000 clones, about nine tenths of them appearing once. The sequencing input was PBMCs. The receptors shown here come from a woman in her twenties or thirties in good health and CMV-seropositive. CDR3s include the opening cysteine and the closing phenylalanine or tryptophan. The D gene is left open where the match is weak. Clone size is shown for a subset of rows, as once, few, many or a class of expanded clone.

j_gene | d_gene | abundance | v_gene | CDR3aa | CDR3nt
TRBJ2-3 | NA | NA | TRBV7-9 | CASSFLQGVADTQYF | TGTGCCAGCAGCTTCCTACAGGGAGTTGCCGATACGCAGTATTTT
TRBJ2-7 | NA | NA | TRBV27 | CASGAGYEQYF | TGTGCCAGCGGTGCGGGGTACGAGCAGTACTTC
TRBJ2-3 | TRBD2 | NA | TRBV5-1 | CASSLLSGGSEDTQYF | TGCGCCAGCAGCTTATTGAGCGGGGGGTCGGAAGATACGCAGTATTTT
TRBJ1-6 | NA | NA | TRBV6-4 | CASSLQGWDSPLHF | TGTGCCAGCAGTTTACAGGGTTGGGATTCACCCCTCCACTTT
TRBJ2-2 | NA | once | TRBV7-2 | CASSRNTGELFF | TGTGCCAGCAGCCGGAACACCGGGGAGCTGTTTTTT
TRBJ2-3 | NA | NA | TRBV7-9 | CASSPGFEARGTQYF | TGTGCCAGCAGCCCTGGTTTTGAGGCCCGGGGTACGCAGTATTTT
TRBJ1-5 | TRBD1 | NA | TRBV5-5 | CASSQVGQGGNQPQHF | TGTGCCAGCAGCCAGGTCGGACAGGGAGGCAATCAGCCCCAGCATTTT
TRBJ2-5 | NA | NA | TRBV15 | CATSRDLRETQYF | TGTGCCACCAGCAGAGATCTAAGGGAGACCCAGTACTTC
TRBJ1-4 | NA | NA | TRBV2 | CASSEWQGANEKLFF | TGTGCCAGCAGTGAATGGCAGGGCGCTAATGAAAAACTGTTTTTT
TRBJ1-6 | NA | few | TRBV11-2 | CASSLAGPSPLHF | TGTGCCAGCAGCTTAGCTGGCCCTTCACCCCTCCACTTT
TRBJ1-4 | NA | NA | TRBV7-6 | CASSGLGTGDNEKLFF | TGTGCCAGCAGCGGGCTCGGGACCGGAGATAATGAAAAACTGTTTTTT
TRBJ1-6 | TRBD1 | few | TRBV7-9 | CASSGDRDPNSPLHF | TGTGCCAGCAGTGGAGACAGGGATCCGAATTCACCCCTCCACTTT
TRBJ2-1 | NA | NA | TRBV27 | CASRTSRGVENEQFF | TGTGCCAGCAGGACATCCAGGGGGGTCGAAAATGAGCAGTTCTTC
TRBJ2-1 | TRBD2 | NA | TRBV5-1 | CASSSRGGPYNEQFF | TGCGCCAGCAGCTCGCGGGGGGGCCCCTACAATGAGCAGTTCTTC
TRBJ1-4 | NA | NA | TRBV28 | CASSFRGSGKLFF | TGTGCCAGCAGTTTCCGAGGGAGTGGAAAACTGTTTTTT
TRBJ2-3 | NA | NA | TRBV7-9 | CASSLDREGVDAQYF | TGTGCCAGCAGCTTAGACAGGGAGGGGGTCGATGCGCAGTATTTT
TRBJ2-1 | NA | NA | TRBV20-1 | CSAGYNEQFF | TGCAGCGCCGGCTACAATGAGCAGTTCTTC